These 11 T cell receptor beta chains came from one sample sequenced in a study of blood T cell repertoires in COVID-19 (dated by TCRdb to 2020 to 2021). Library construction relied on the immunoSEQ multiplex PCR assay. TCRdb mirrors the immuneACCESS table, restricted to in-frame sequences. Some clones are absent from its copies; in checked studies, under half trace to an unresolved V gene, and the reason for the others is unknown. In all, the sample holds more than 300,000 clones, and just under 90% of those were seen once. 1.5% to 2% of the sample is held by the ten biggest clonotypes. Sequenced sample: peripheral blood. The receptor set was obtained from a young woman with COVID-19, enrolled during active disease.

V usage is TRBV6-5 and J usage is TRBJ1-6; TRBD1 matches at 8 bases. The CDR3 loop spans 15 amino acids. J lost 7 bases, V lost 7 bases, and 9 bases had no gene match. Germline CDR1 reads MNHEY; CDR2 reads SVGAGI. CDR3 in amino acids: CASTLYQGANSPLHF. The CDR3 nucleotides read TGTGCCAGCACCCTATATCAGGGGGCGAATTCACCCCTCCACTTT.

The genes are TRBV11-2 and TRBJ2-3; TRBD1 aligns across 9 bases. The CDR3 length is 16 residues. Trimming removed 0 bases from V and 5 bases from J; junction bases left unmatched: 6. The germline V gene encodes CDR1 SGHAT and CDR2 FQNNGV. In DNA, the CDR3 is TGTGCCAGCAGCTTAGAGGGGACAGGGCACAGAGATACGCAGTATTTT. It yields the protein CASSLEGTGHRDTQYF.

V is TRBV2 and J is TRBJ1-1; weak D call: TRBD1 (6 bases). The CDR3 runs 14 residues. V was clipped by 6 bases and J by 0 bases, with 11 bases between them. Per germline, CDR1 SNHLY and CDR2 FYNNEI. Here the CDR3 DNA reads TGTGCCAGCAGGCGGGGGGACATGAACACTGAAGCTTTCTTT. It encodes CASRRGDMNTEAFF.

The rearrangement uses TRBV30 and TRBJ1-5, with D unresolved. Per germline, CDR1 GTSNPN and CDR2 SVGIG (reference sequence). This CDR3 is 13 amino acids long. V was clipped by 5 bases and J by 4 bases, with 12 bases between them. In nucleotides, the CDR3 is TGTGCCTGGGCTGTGAGGGCAAATCAGCCCCAGCATTTT. Protein: CAWAVRANQPQHF.

V gene TRBV12-5 combines with J gene TRBJ1-5; D uncertain. Per germline, CDR1 LGHNT and CDR2 FRNRAP. V dropped 3 bases and J dropped 9 bases, with 9 bases sitting between them. The CDR3 consists of 12 residues. CDR3 sequence: CASGFEGGPQHF. For the CDR3, the DNA is TGTGCTAGTGGTTTTGAAGGAGGGCCCCAGCATTTT.

The rearrangement joins TRBV2 to TRBJ1-2, with unresolved D. The CDR3 extends over 15 amino acids. The V and J ends lost 2 bases and 2 bases respectively, with 12 bases between them. Germline V gene data show CDR1 as SNHLY and CDR2 as FYNNEI. Here the CDR3 DNA reads TGTGCCAGCAGTGAATCGCAGGTCCCAAACTATGGCTACACCTTC. Encoded protein: CASSESQVPNYGYTF. Filled out from reference TRBV2 and TRBJ1-2, the complete variable domain reads EPEVTQTPSHQVTQMGQEVILRCVPISNHLYFYWYRQILGQKVEFLVSFYNNEISEKSEIFDDQFSVERPDGSNFTLKIRSTKLEDSAMYFCASSESQVPNYGYTFGSGTRLTVV.

This clone was counted many times. The chain joins TRBV9 to TRBJ2-7; D may be TRBD1 (5 bases). The germline gives CDR1 SGDLS, CDR2 YYNGEE. This CDR3 is built from 16 residues. Trimming cost V 0 bases and J 0 bases, with 13 bases left between them. As DNA, the CDR3 is TGTGCCAGCAGCGTAGCTAAGGGGAAAACCTCCTACGAGCAGTACTTC. This sequence encodes CASSVAKGKTSYEQYF.

The J gene is TRBJ2-3, the V gene TRBV9; TRBD2 agrees at 8 bases. The trim removed 4 bases at V and 1 base at J, leaving 5 bases unmatched. The CDR3 has 15 amino acids. From germline, CDR1 is SGDLS and CDR2 YYNGEE. CDR3 sequence (DNA): TGTGCCAGCAGCCCGGGGGGGCCAGGCACAGATACGCAGTATTTT. It yields the protein CASSPGGPGTDTQYF.

This chain connects TRBV11-2 to TRBJ1-6; the match to TRBD1 covers 12 bases. This CDR3 comprises 16 residues. The J segment lost 8 bases and the V segment lost 4 bases, leaving 6 bases of the junction unmatched. Germline V gene lookup returns CDR1 SGHAT and CDR2 FQNNGV. The CDR3 nucleotides are TGTGCCAGCAGCTCGGGGACAGGGGGCAGGGATTCACCCCTCCACTTT. As protein: CASSSGTGGRDSPLHF.

This clone was found once. The rearrangement uses TRBV4-1 and TRBJ1-2; D perhaps matches TRBD1 (6 bases). V dropped 4 bases and J dropped 3 bases, with 9 bases sitting between them. There are 13 residues in the CDR3. Germline CDR1 reads MGHRA; CDR2 reads YSYEKL. The DNA of the CDR3 is TGCGCCAGCAGCCCGGACAGAGACTATGGCTACACCTTC. Encoded protein: CASSPDRDYGYTF.

The rearrangement uses TRBV5-1 and TRBJ1-4, with D perhaps matching TRBD1 (6 bases). The CDR3 consists of 16 residues. Germline V gene data show CDR1 as SGHRS and CDR2 as YFSETQ. The V end lost 4 bases, the J end lost 1 base, and 14 bases lay between the germline ends. CDR3 loop: CASSTGQTGTNEKLFF. The CDR3 nucleotides read TGCGCCAGCAGCACCGGACAGACAGGAACTAATGAAAAACTGTTTTTT.